Listed below are T cell receptor beta chains from one sample, sequenced in a study of cytomegalovirus exposure and HLA in healthy donors. The method was immunoSEQ multiplex PCR; TCRdb's version includes in-frame clones alone and lacks a portion of them. The top ten clones hold around 0.69% of a sample with 190,000 or so clones, 80% of them seen once. The sequenced sample consisted of PBMCs. The receptors stem from a boy aged 5-17 years in good health and CMV-seronegative. Both conserved end residues are part of each CDR3. Fields, in order: D gene, J gene, clone size, V gene, CDR3 DNA, CDR3 protein. A D gene is named only where the DNA matches it firmly. Expanded clones are given a class, and other clones once, few, many or no size at all.

NA TRBJ2-5 NA TRBV2 TGTGCCAGCAGCCGCACCACTAGTCAAGAGACCCAGTACTTC CASSRTTSQETQYF
NA TRBJ2-5 NA TRBV30 TGTGCCCGGGGGACTGGGAAGACCCAGTACTTC CARGTGKTQYF
TRBD1 TRBJ1-1 NA TRBV5-1 TGCGCCAGCAGCTTAAGACAGGGGGCGAACACTGAAGTTTTCTTT CASSLRQGANTEVFF
TRBD1 TRBJ1-5 NA TRBV19 TGTGCCAGTAGTTTCGGGACAGATAGCAATCAGCCCCAGCATTTT CASSFGTDSNQPQHF
NA TRBJ1-2 NA TRBV19 TGTGCCAGTAGTATAGTGATACGGTTCCCGGGGGGCTACACCTTC CASSIVIRFPGGYTF
NA TRBJ1-3 NA TRBV25-1 TGTGCCAGCAGTCAAGGGAGTGCCATATATTTT CASSQGSAIYF
NA TRBJ2-7 NA TRBV27 TGTGCCAGCAGTTTAAGGGGGACGCAGTACGAGCAGTACTTC CASSLRGTQYEQYF
TRBD2 TRBJ2-5 few TRBV11-2 TGTGCCAGCAACCATCAGCGGGATGGGTCGGATGAGCAGTACTTC CASNHQRDGSDEQYF
NA TRBJ1-1 NA TRBV18 TGTGCCAGCTCACCACCGGGAGGGATTGACACTGAAGCTTTCTTT CASSPPGGIDTEAFF
NA TRBJ2-3 NA TRBV9 TGTGCCAGCCACGCCGGGATTAGCACAGATACGCAGTATTTT CASHAGISTDTQYF
NA TRBJ2-5 NA TRBV4-3 TGCGCCAGCAGCCCTGAATCGGGTCCCGACCCGGAGACCCAGTACTTC CASSPESGPDPETQYF
TRBD1 TRBJ1-3 NA TRBV19 TGTGCCAGCCACAGGGGACATGGAAACACCATATATTTT CASHRGHGNTIYF
TRBD2 TRBJ2-2 NA TRBV4-2 TGTGCCAGCAGCCAATCTAGCGGCCTCACCGGGGAGCTGTTTTTT CASSQSSGLTGELFF
TRBD2 TRBJ2-2 NA TRBV6-4 TGTGCCAGCAGTCTCGGGACTAGCGGGACCGTCACCGGGGAGCTGTTTTTT CASSLGTSGTVTGELFF
NA TRBJ2-1 once TRBV28 TGTGCCAGCAGTTCCCGGGGATTGGTAGGGTCCTACAATGAGCAGTTCTTC CASSSRGLVGSYNEQFF
TRBD2 TRBJ2-1 NA TRBV11-2 TGTGCCAGCAGTATCAGAACCGGGACTAGCGGCAACAATGAGCAGTTCTTC CASSIRTGTSGNNEQFF
TRBD1 TRBJ1-2 NA TRBV29-1 TGCGGCGGTTGGATGACAGGGAGTAGGGTTGGGTATGGCTACACCTTC CGGWMTGSRVGYGYTF
TRBD1 TRBJ2-7 NA TRBV9 TGTGCCAGCAGCGAGAGACAGGGGGTAGGCGAGCAGTACTTC CASSERQGVGEQYF